This is a list of T cell receptor beta chains from one sample in a study of CD8 T cells in acute hepatitis C reinfection. Profiling relied on immunoSEQ multiplex PCR, and the TCRdb table lists in-frame clones only, not all of them. Seen here are tens of thousands of clones, 75% to 90% observed once, and the top ten hold roughly 9.7%. The sample consisted of naive CD8+ T cells from PBMCs. These receptor sequences come from a woman aged 18-30 years who spontaneously cleared hepatitis C infection. The CDR3 runs from the conserved cysteine through the conserved F or W. The order of the fields is D gene, CDR3 length, clone size, V gene, J gene, CDR3 protein, CDR3 DNA. D genes are given only for firm matches. Part of the rows lack a size; the others show once, few, many or a class for expanded clones.

-	15	once	TRBV12-5	TRBJ1-3	CASGSGGSSGNTIYF	TGTGCTAGTGGTTCGGGGGGAAGCTCTGGAAACACCATATATTTT
-	13	few	TRBV14	TRBJ1-1	CASSQYRNTEAFF	TGTGCCAGCAGCCAATACAGGAACACTGAAGCTTTCTTT
-	11	few	TRBV2	TRBJ2-7	CAIVSNYEQYF	TGTGCCATCGTCTCAAACTACGAGCAGTACTTC
-	15	once	TRBV14	TRBJ2-5	CASSKLPGSAETQYF	TGTGCCAGCAGCAAACTCCCGGGTTCGGCAGAGACCCAGTACTTC
TRBD2	14	-	TRBV5-6	TRBJ2-1	CASSLYLLAGEQFF	TGTGCCAGCAGCTTGTACCTACTAGCGGGAGAGCAGTTCTTC
-	11	-	TRBV27	TRBJ1-2	CASGEGNGYTF	TGTGCCAGCGGCGAAGGGAATGGCTACACCTTC
-	14	few	TRBV27	TRBJ2-7	CASSLKAGTYEQYF	TGTGCCAGCAGCCTCAAGGCGGGAACCTACGAGCAGTACTTC
TRBD2	17	-	TRBV27	TRBJ2-1	CASSPPSGGGIYNEQFF	TGTGCCAGCAGTCCTCCATCGGGCGGGGGAATTTACAATGAGCAGTTCTTC
-	13	-	TRBV27	TRBJ1-1	CASSLSIIDEAFF	TGTGCCAGCAGTTTATCGATTATTGATGAAGCTTTCTTT
-	13	-	TRBV5-6	TRBJ2-7	CASSLGSPNEQYF	TGTGCCAGCAGCTTGGGATCTCCGAACGAGCAGTACTTC
-	12	-	TRBV6-1	TRBJ2-3	CASSRGPDTQYF	TGTGCCAGCAGTCGGGGTCCAGATACGCAGTATTTT
-	14	-	TRBV15	TRBJ2-7	CATSRVGSGYEQYF	TGTGCCACCAGCAGAGTCGGGAGTGGCTACGAGCAGTACTTC
-	11	few	TRBV29-1	TRBJ1-1	CSVEENTEAFF	TGCAGCGTTGAAGAGAACACTGAAGCTTTCTTT
TRBD2	16	-	TRBV27	TRBJ2-5	CASSLAGGPPGETQYF	TGTGCCAGCAGTTTGGCGGGAGGCCCTCCAGGGGAGACCCAGTACTTC
-	13	-	TRBV6-1	TRBJ1-1	CASSERVLGEAFF	TGTGCCAGCAGTGAAAGGGTATTGGGTGAAGCTTTCTTT
TRBD2	15	-	TRBV19	TRBJ2-7	CASSIGAGGSREQYF	TGTGCCAGTAGTATAGGGGCGGGAGGTTCTCGGGAGCAGTACTTC
TRBD2	15	-	TRBV11-3	TRBJ2-7	CASSHGPGLSYEQYF	TGTGCCAGCAGCCACGGCCCGGGACTAAGCTACGAGCAGTACTTC
-	13	-	TRBV4-1	TRBJ1-1	CASSQGGTTEAFF	TGCGCCAGCAGCCAAGGGGGGACCACTGAAGCTTTCTTT
-	15	-	TRBV6-5	TRBJ2-7	CASSYSKGVSYEQYF	TGTGCCAGCAGTTACTCGAAAGGGGTCTCCTACGAGCAGTACTTC
-	10	-	TRBV5-8	TRBJ2-1	CASITSEQFF	TGTGCCAGCATCACGAGTGAGCAGTTCTTC
TRBD2	18	-	TRBV7-2	TRBJ2-7	CASSITGTSHSLSYEQYF	TGTGCCAGCAGCATCACAGGGACTAGCCATTCTCTCTCCTACGAGCAGTACTTC
TRBD1	14	once	TRBV5-5	TRBJ1-5	CASSSRTGNQPQHF	TGTGCCAGCAGCTCCCGGACAGGGAATCAGCCCCAGCATTTT
TRBD1	15	-	TRBV6-6	TRBJ1-5	CASSYTGDRDQPQHF	TGTGCCAGCAGTTACACGGGGGACAGGGATCAGCCCCAGCATTTT
-	12	few	TRBV7-9	TRBJ2-7	CASSGTRYEQYF	TGTGCCAGCAGCGGAACCCGTTACGAGCAGTACTTC
-	15	-	TRBV19	TRBJ2-3	CASSTGTSSTDTQYF	TGTGCCAGTAGTACCGGGACATCTAGCACAGATACGCAGTATTTT
-	14	few	TRBV6-5	TRBJ2-1	CASSYSNLDNGQFF	TGTGCCAGCAGTTACTCGAACCTGGACAATGGGCAGTTCTTC
-	13	-	TRBV6-1	TRBJ2-7	CASSEVSRNEQYF	TGTGCCAGCAGTGAGGTTTCCCGGAACGAGCAGTACTTC
-	16	-	TRBV27	TRBJ2-1	CASSLSRTETFSEQFF	TGTGCCAGCAGTTTATCGAGAACAGAGACTTTTAGTGAGCAGTTCTTC
-	15	-	TRBV4-1	TRBJ1-2	CASSHISNTNYGYTF	TGCGCCAGCAGCCATATTTCAAATACTAACTATGGCTACACCTTC
TRBD1	14	once	TRBV27	TRBJ2-2	CASSSRQGTEELFF	TGTGCCAGCAGTTCTCGACAGGGGACGGAGGAGCTGTTTTTT
-	14	-	TRBV6-1	TRBJ2-7	CAGGQTGLSYEQYF	TGTGCCGGGGGCCAGACAGGTTTGTCCTACGAGCAGTACTTC
TRBD2	17	-	TRBV27	TRBJ2-2	CASSWGLAGEYTGELFF	TGTGCCAGCAGCTGGGGACTAGCGGGAGAGTACACCGGGGAGCTGTTTTTT
TRBD2	12	-	TRBV11-3	TRBJ2-7	CASSSSGGEQYF	TGTGCCAGCAGCTCATCGGGAGGCGAGCAGTACTTC
-	14	-	TRBV6-5	TRBJ2-7	CASTFRRGEDEQYF	TGTGCCAGCACCTTTCGAAGGGGGGAGGACGAGCAGTACTTC
TRBD1	13	-	TRBV5-1	TRBJ2-1	CASSQTGHNEQFF	TGCGCCAGCAGCCAGACAGGGCACAATGAGCAGTTCTTC
-	12	-	TRBV2	TRBJ2-7	CASSPLLGEQYF	TGTGCCAGCAGTCCTCTTTTGGGGGAGCAGTACTTC
TRBD2	14	-	TRBV30	TRBJ2-1	CAWRWGGAGDEQFF	TGTGCCTGGAGATGGGGGGGAGCTGGAGATGAGCAGTTCTTC
TRBD2	15	-	TRBV7-6	TRBJ2-1	CASSHPGRPLNEQFF	TGTGCCAGCAGTCACCCCGGGAGGCCCCTCAATGAGCAGTTCTTC
TRBD1	14	-	TRBV7-9	TRBJ2-1	CASSSSRDSVEQFF	TGTGCCAGCAGCTCGTCCCGGGACAGTGTTGAGCAGTTCTTC
-	14	-	TRBV29-1	TRBJ1-2	CSAYTEQGFYGYTF	TGCAGCGCATATACCGAACAGGGCTTCTATGGCTACACCTTC
-	14	-	TRBV6-5	TRBJ1-1	CASSYFWRNTEAFF	TGTGCCAGCAGTTACTTCTGGCGGAACACTGAAGCTTTCTTT
-	14	-	TRBV21-1	TRBJ1-2	CASSPKDGGTGYTF	TGTGCCAGCAGCCCAAAGGATGGGGGAACGGGCTACACCTTC
-	16	-	TRBV14	TRBJ2-5	CASSQDNDGVQETQYF	TGTGCCAGCAGCCAAGATAACGACGGGGTCCAAGAGACCCAGTACTTC
-	16	once	TRBV19	TRBJ1-3	CATVRWGPASGNTIYF	TGTGCCACAGTACGTTGGGGCCCAGCCTCTGGAAACACCATATATTTT
-	14	-	TRBV16	TRBJ1-1	CASSQLGQGTEAFF	TGTGCCAGCAGCCAATTGGGCCAAGGGACTGAAGCTTTCTTT
-	17	-	TRBV4-1	TRBJ2-4	CASSPSGRGLAKNIQYF	TGCGCCAGCAGCCCATCCGGCAGGGGACTAGCCAAAAACATTCAGTACTTC
-	12	-	TRBV27	TRBJ2-7	CASSFSSYEQYF	TGTGCCAGCAGTTTTAGCTCCTACGAGCAGTACTTC
TRBD2	16	-	TRBV6-5	TRBJ2-7	CASSYSLAGYSYEQYF	TGTGCCAGCAGTTACTCCCTAGCGGGATATTCGTACGAGCAGTACTTC
-	15	-	TRBV14	TRBJ2-6	CASSNRVAGANVLTF	TGTGCCAGCAGCAACAGGGTCGCTGGGGCCAACGTCCTGACTTTC
-	13	-	TRBV6-1	TRBJ1-5	CASSPYSNQPQHF	TGTGCCAGCAGTCCGTATAGCAATCAGCCCCAGCATTTT
TRBD2	16	-	TRBV13	TRBJ2-1	CASSRATSGRTNEQFF	TGTGCCAGCAGCCGAGCTACTAGCGGGAGAACAAATGAGCAGTTCTTC
TRBD1	13	-	TRBV6-5	TRBJ1-2	CASSGGTGYGYTF	TGTGCCAGCAGTGGAGGGACAGGGTATGGCTACACCTTC
-	16	-	TRBV21-1	TRBJ2-1	CASKGTRGDSYNEQFF	TGTGCCAGCAAGGGGACTAGAGGGGATTCCTACAATGAGCAGTTCTTC
TRBD2	15	-	TRBV7-6	TRBJ2-7	CASSLLGEGLWEQYF	TGTGCCAGCAGCTTACTGGGGGAGGGATTGTGGGAGCAGTACTTC
TRBD2	15	-	TRBV7-6	TRBJ2-1	CASSWGTSRVNEQFF	TGTGCCAGCAGCTGGGGGACTAGTAGGGTCAATGAGCAGTTCTTC
TRBD2	18	once	TRBV5-1	TRBJ2-1	CASSLRQGGLAGGNEQFF	TGCGCCAGCAGCTTGCGACAGGGTGGCCTAGCGGGGGGCAATGAGCAGTTCTTC
TRBD2	13	-	TRBV27	TRBJ2-7	CASKSAGAYEQYF	TGTGCCAGCAAATCGGCGGGAGCCTACGAGCAGTACTTC
-	12	-	TRBV27	TRBJ2-1	CASSSPSYRQFF	TGTGCCAGCAGTTCACCTTCCTATCGGCAGTTCTTC
-	12	-	TRBV11-2	TRBJ2-1	CASRLGNNEQFF	TGTGCCAGCAGGCTCGGGAACAATGAGCAGTTCTTC